This T cell receptor beta chain emerged from a study of T cell responses to AZD1222 COVID-19 vaccine. Study outcomes and limitations: Sampling that yielded the repertoires occurred only after the peak T cell response. Spike-specific TCRs gained breadth and depth after people received two AZD1222 doses. The donors showed a predominance of white British ancestry and of females, with possible underestimation of clonal diversity.

TCRdb's table, derived via immunoSEQ multiplex PCR, lists solely in-frame clones and lacks some. In total, the table holds about 140,000 clones. Trimming left V 5 bases short and J 4 bases short, with 11 bases between. The CDR3 has 13 residues. Notes on this clone: Its antigen is not known.

Sequenced sample: peripheral blood. The gene calls are TRBV12-3 or TRBV12-4 and TRBJ1-2, with unresolved D. The receptor comes from an adult in good health. The CDR3 DNA is TGTGCCAGCAGTCGGCCGGGCCTCTATGGCTACACCTTC. This sequence encodes CASSRPGLYGYTF.